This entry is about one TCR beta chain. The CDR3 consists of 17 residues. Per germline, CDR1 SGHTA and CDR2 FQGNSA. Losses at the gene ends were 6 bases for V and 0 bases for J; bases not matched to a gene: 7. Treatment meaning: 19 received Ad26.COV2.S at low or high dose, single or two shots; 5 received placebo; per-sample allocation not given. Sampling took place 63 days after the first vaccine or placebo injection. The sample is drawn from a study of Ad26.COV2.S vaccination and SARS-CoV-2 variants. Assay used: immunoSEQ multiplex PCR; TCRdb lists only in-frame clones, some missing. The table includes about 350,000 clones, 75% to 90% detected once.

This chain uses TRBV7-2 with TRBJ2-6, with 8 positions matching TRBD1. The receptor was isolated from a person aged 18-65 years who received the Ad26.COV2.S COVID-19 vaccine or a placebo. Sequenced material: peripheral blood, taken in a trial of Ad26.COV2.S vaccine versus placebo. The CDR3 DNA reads TGTGCCAGCAGACCATTAGGACAGGGCTCTGGGGCCAACGTCCTGACTTTC. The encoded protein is CASRPLGQGSGANVLTF.